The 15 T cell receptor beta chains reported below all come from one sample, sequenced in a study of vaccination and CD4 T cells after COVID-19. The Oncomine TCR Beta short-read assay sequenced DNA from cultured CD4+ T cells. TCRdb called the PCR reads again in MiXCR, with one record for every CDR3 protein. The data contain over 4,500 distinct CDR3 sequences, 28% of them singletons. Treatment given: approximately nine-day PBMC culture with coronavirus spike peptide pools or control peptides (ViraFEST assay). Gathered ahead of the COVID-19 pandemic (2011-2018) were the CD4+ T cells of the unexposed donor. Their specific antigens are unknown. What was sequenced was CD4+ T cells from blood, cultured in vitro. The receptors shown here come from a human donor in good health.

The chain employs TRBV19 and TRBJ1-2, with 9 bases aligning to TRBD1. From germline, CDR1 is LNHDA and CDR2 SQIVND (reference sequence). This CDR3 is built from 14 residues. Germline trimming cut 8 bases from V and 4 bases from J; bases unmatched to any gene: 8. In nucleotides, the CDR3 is TGTGCCAGTCGGGCCGGGACAGGGCCCTATGGCTACACCTTC. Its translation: CASRAGTGPYGYTF.

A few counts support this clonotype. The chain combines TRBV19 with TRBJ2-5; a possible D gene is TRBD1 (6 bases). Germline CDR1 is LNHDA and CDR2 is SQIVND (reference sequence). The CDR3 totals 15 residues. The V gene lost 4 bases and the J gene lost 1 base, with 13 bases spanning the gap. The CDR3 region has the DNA TGTGCCAGTAGTAAAGGTTCAGGGGTCCAAGAGACCCAGTACTTC. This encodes CASSKGSGVQETQYF. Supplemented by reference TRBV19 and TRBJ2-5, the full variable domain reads DGGITQSPKYLFRKEGQNVTLSCEQNLNHDAMYWYRQDPGQGLRLIYYSQIVNDFQKGDIAEGYSVSREKKESFPLTVTSAQKNPTAFYLCASSKGSGVQETQYFGPGTRLLVL.

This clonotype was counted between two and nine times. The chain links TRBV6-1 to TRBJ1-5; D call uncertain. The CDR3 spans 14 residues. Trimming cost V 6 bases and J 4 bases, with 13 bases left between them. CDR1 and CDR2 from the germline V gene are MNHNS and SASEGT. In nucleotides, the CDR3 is TGTGCCAGCAGATCTGTGGACTTTAATCAGCCCCAGCATTTT. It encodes CASRSVDFNQPQHF.

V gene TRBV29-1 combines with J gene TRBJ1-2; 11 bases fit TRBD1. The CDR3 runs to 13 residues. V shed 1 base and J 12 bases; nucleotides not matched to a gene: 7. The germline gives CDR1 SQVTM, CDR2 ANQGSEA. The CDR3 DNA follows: TGCAGCGTTGAAGGCGGGACAGGGGGAAAGAACACCTTC. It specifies CSVEGGTGGKNTF.

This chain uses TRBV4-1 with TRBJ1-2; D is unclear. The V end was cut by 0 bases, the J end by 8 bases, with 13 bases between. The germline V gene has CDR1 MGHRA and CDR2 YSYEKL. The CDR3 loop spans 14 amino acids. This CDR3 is CASSQDQSDGGYTF. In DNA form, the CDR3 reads TGCGCCAGCAGCCAAGATCAATCGGACGGCGGCTACACCTTC.

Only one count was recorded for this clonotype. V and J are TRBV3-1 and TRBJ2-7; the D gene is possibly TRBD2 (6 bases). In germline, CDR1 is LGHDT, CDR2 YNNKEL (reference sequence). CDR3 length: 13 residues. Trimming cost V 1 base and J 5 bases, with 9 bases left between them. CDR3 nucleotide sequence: TGTGCCAGCAGCCAAGCGGGGGTCAACGAGCAGTACTTC. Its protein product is CASSQAGVNEQYF.

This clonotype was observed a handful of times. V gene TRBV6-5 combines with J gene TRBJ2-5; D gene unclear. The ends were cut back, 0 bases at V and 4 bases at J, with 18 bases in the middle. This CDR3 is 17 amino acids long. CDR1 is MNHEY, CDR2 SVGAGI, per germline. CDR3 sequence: CASSYSRLDSGTETQYF. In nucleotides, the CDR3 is TGTGCCAGCAGTTACTCGAGGTTAGACTCGGGCACAGAGACCCAGTACTTC.

CDR3 amino acids: CSARESSYNEQFF. CDR3 bases: TGCAGTGCTAGGGAGAGCTCCTACAATGAGCAGTTCTTC. The chain is built from TRBV20-1 and TRBJ2-1; D uncertain. Trimming removed 3 bases at V and 0 bases at J, with 6 bases between. The CDR3 runs to 13 residues. The germline gives CDR1 DFQATT, CDR2 SNEGSKA (reference sequence).

The CDR3 sequence is CASSSWTAGYTF. As DNA, the CDR3 is TGTGCCAGCAGCTCCTGGACAGCTGGCTACACCTTC. This chain connects TRBV11-2 to TRBJ1-2; D is possibly TRBD1 (6 bases). The germline V and J ends were trimmed by 4 bases and 7 bases, with 10 bases remaining between them. This CDR3 comprises 12 residues. Germline assignment: CDR1 SGHAT and CDR2 FQNNGV. Full variable domain (remainder filled in from reference TRBV11-2 and TRBJ1-2): EAGVAQSPRYKIIEKRQSVAFWCNPISGHATLYWYQQILGQGPKLLIQFQNNGVVDDSQLPKDRFSAERLKGVDSTLKIQPAKLEDSAVYLCASSSWTAGYTFGSGTRLTVV.

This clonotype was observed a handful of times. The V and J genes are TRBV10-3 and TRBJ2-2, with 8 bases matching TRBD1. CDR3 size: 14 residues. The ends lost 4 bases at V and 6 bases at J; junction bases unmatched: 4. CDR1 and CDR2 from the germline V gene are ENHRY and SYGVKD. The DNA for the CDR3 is TGTGCCATCAGTGGGACAGGGTTGGCCGGGGAGCTGTTTTTT. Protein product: CAISGTGLAGELFF.

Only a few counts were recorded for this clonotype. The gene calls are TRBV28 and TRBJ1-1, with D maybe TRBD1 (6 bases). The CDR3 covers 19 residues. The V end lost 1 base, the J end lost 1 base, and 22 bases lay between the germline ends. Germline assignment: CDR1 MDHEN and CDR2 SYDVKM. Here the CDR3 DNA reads TGTGCCAGCAGTTTATTAACTACCAGGGGAAGCGGGGCGAACACTGAAGCTTTCTTT. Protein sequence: CASSLLTTRGSGANTEAFF. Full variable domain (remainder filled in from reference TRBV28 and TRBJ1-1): DVKVTQSSRYLVKRTGEKVFLECVQDMDHENMFWYRQDPGLGLRLIYFSYDVKMKEKGDIPEGYSVSREKKERFSLILESASTNQTSMYLCASSLLTTRGSGANTEAFFGQGTRLTVV.

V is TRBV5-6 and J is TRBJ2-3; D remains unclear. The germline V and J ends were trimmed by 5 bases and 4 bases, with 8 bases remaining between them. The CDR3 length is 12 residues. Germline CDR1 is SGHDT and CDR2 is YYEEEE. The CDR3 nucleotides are TGTGCCAGCAGGGAATCAGCAGATACGCAGTATTTT. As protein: CASRESADTQYF.

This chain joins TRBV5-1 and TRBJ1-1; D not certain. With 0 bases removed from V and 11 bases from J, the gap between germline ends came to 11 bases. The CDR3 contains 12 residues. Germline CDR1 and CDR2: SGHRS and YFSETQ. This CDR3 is CASSLEGGSAFF. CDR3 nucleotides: TGCGCCAGCAGCTTGGAGGGCGGTAGTGCTTTCTTT.

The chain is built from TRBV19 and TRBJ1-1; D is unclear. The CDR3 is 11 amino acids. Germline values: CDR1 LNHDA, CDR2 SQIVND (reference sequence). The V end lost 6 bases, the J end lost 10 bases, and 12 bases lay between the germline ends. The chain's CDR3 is CASRNSEGAFF. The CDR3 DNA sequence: TGTGCCAGTAGGAACTCAGAGGGAGCTTTCTTT.

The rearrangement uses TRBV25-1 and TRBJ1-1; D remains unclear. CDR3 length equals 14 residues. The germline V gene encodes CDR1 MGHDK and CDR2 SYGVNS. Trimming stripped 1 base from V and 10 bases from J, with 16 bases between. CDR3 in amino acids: CASSELGSAGGAFF. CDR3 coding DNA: TGTGCCAGCAGTGAATTAGGGAGCGCCGGAGGAGCTTTCTTT.